The 15 T cell receptor beta chains listed next were all sequenced from one sample in a study of shared clonotypes between healthy human individuals. Measured with immunoSEQ multiplex PCR; TCRdb has only the in-frame clones, and not every one. This sample yields roughly 500,000 clones, of which about 85% are seen a single time; over 9.5% belongs to the top ten. Material for sequencing was PBMCs. The receptors come from a woman between 35 and 50 years old in good health. Some clones in this sample may be carry-over from other donors' samples.

V gene TRBV7-9 combines with J gene TRBJ2-7, with 14 bases identical to TRBD2. This CDR3 contains 16 residues. Germline V gives CDR1 SEHNR, CDR2 FQNEAQ (reference sequence). V trimming: 5 bases; J trimming: 6 bases; junction bases outside the gene matches: 9. This chain's CDR3 is CASSPTSGRVYAEQYF. For the CDR3, the DNA is TGTGCCAGCAGCCCGACTAGCGGGAGGGTTTATGCCGAGCAGTACTTC.

This clone was seen ten or more times. Other DNA variants within this sample encode the same CDR3. The V and J genes are TRBV30 and TRBJ2-5, with a tentative D call TRBD2 (5 bases). Per the germline V gene, CDR1 is GTSNPN and CDR2 is SVGIG (reference sequence). Trimming cost V 2 bases and J 1 base, with 8 bases left between them. The CDR3 covers 13 residues. The DNA of the CDR3 is TGTGCCTGGAGTTATAGCGCCCAAGAGACCCAGTACTTC. This translates into CAWSYSAQETQYF.

The gene calls are TRBV4-1 and TRBJ2-5; D may be TRBD2 (5 bases). V lost 0 bases and J lost 5, with 22 bases in between. Germline-derived CDR1 and CDR2 are MGHRA and YSYEKL. The CDR3 contains 18 residues. The CDR3 nucleotides read TGCGCCAGCAGCCAAGACCCGCCCGCCGGGCGGGTCGGTGAGACCCAGTACTTC. This sequence encodes CASSQDPPAGRVGETQYF.

As regards this clone: A much larger clone differs from this one at a single base, so this may be a read error. The same CDR3 can be traced to other DNA sequences in this sample. The V and J genes are TRBV7-2 and TRBJ2-5; no firm D call. Germline CDR1 reads SGHTA; CDR2 reads FQGNSA. CDR3 length: 15 amino acids. CDR3 in DNA: TGTGCCAGTAAAATCGGGTCCTCACTCCAAGAGACCCAATACTTC. Translation gives CASKIGSSLQETQYF.

This rearrangement joins TRBV6-5 to TRBJ1-2, with D unresolved. Germline V lookup: CDR1 MNHEY, CDR2 SVGAGI. The length of the CDR3 is 14 residues. V dropped 6 bases and J dropped 4 bases, with 15 bases sitting between them. The CDR3 region has the DNA TGTGCCAGCAGAACGCTGTTTAGTCGCTATGGCTACACCTTC. Protein: CASRTLFSRYGYTF.

V and J are TRBV19 and TRBJ2-5; D is possibly TRBD2 (5 bases). Deletions cut 3 bases from V and 4 bases from J, with 15 bases between. The germline V gene encodes CDR1 LNHDA and CDR2 SQIVND (reference sequence). This CDR3 is 15 amino acids long. The CDR3 loop reads CASSIAGTGRETQYF. The CDR3 DNA reads TGTGCCAGTAGTATTGCGGGCACCGGCCGAGAGACCCAGTACTTC.

The V call is TRBV9, the J call TRBJ2-1; D remains ambiguous. The V gene lost 4 bases and the J gene lost 4 bases, with 12 bases spanning the gap. The CDR3 loop spans 14 amino acids. Looked up from germline, CDR1 is SGDLS and CDR2 is YYNGEE. The CDR3 sequence: CASSPQASYNEQFF. The DNA of the CDR3 is TGTGCCAGCAGCCCCCAGGCTTCATACAATGAGCAGTTCTTC.

The chain employs TRBV2 and TRBJ1-2; D is undetermined. The germline gives CDR1 SNHLY, CDR2 FYNNEI. V shed 6 bases and J shed 3 bases, with 17 bases lying between them. This CDR3 spans 15 amino acids. For the CDR3, the DNA is TGTGCCAGCAGATCTCCCGGAGGGTTCCACTATGGCTACACCTTC. Residues: CASRSPGGFHYGYTF.

Comment on this clone: It differs at one base from a far larger clone, so likely a read error. The sample holds other DNA sequences that translate to the same CDR3. The chain has TRBV29-1 and TRBJ1-1; D call uncertain. This CDR3 has 14 amino acids. Germline loops: CDR1 SQVTM, CDR2 ANQGSEA. Trimming pared 4 bases from V and 7 bases from J, leaving 19 bases between. The CDR3 nucleotides are TGCAGCGTTGTCCTAACACGGGGTGGGATTGAAGCTTTCTTT. It yields the protein CSVVLTRGGIEAFF. The full variable domain, completed using reference TRBV29-1 and TRBJ1-1, is SAVISQKPSRDICQRGTSLTIQCQVDSQVTMMFWYRQQPGQSLTLIATANQGSEATYESGFVIDKFPISRPNLTFSTLTVSNMSPEDSSIYLCSVVLTRGGIEAFFGQGTRLTVV.

The genes are TRBV30 and TRBJ1-5; 7 bases map to TRBD1. The CDR3 sequence is 14 residues long. In germline, CDR1 is GTSNPN, CDR2 SVGIG (reference sequence). V dropped 0 bases and J dropped 6; count of bases not matched to a gene: 5. The DNA for the CDR3 is TGTGCCTGGAGTGTAGGGGGCACAACTCAGCCCCAGCATTTT. This translates into CAWSVGGTTQPQHF.

The CDR3 loop is CASSQDVFTDTQYF. The DNA for the CDR3 is TGCGCCAGCAGCCAAGACGTATTCACAGATACGCAGTATTTT. The V gene is TRBV4-3, the J gene TRBJ2-3; D is ambiguous. The V gene lost 0 bases and the J gene lost 2 bases, with 6 bases spanning the gap. The CDR3 loop spans 14 amino acids. Germline CDR1 LGHNA, CDR2 YSLEER.

The chain combines TRBV11-3 with TRBJ2-1, with D perhaps being TRBD1 or TRBD2 (6 bases each). CDR3 length: 20 amino acids. V gave up 4 bases and J gave up 0 bases, with 25 bases separating them. Germline lookup yields CDR1 SGHNT and CDR2 YENEEA. The CDR3 DNA sequence: TGTGCCAGCAGCTCCCGCCCTTACACGGGGGCCGTCTCCTCCTACAATGAGCAGTTCTTC. Its translation: CASSSRPYTGAVSSYNEQFF.

About this clone: This likely came from a read error, as a far larger clone is one base away. Other DNA sequences in this sample translate to the same CDR3. The chain is built from TRBV6-6 and TRBJ1-6; D unresolved. Germline V CDR1 and CDR2: MNHNY, SVGAGI (reference sequence). The V end lost 2 bases, the J end lost 13 bases, and 15 bases lay between the germline ends. The CDR3 totals 14 residues. Here the CDR3 reads CASSYEAGGSPLHF. The DNA of the CDR3 is TGTGCCAGCAGTTACGAGGCAGGCGGTTCGCCCCTCCACTTT.

This chain connects TRBV28 to TRBJ2-5; D is ambiguous. Looked up from germline, CDR1 is MDHEN and CDR2 is SYDVKM. This CDR3 spans 11 amino acids. The ends were cut back, 4 bases at V and 4 bases at J, with 4 bases in the middle. For the CDR3, the DNA is TGTGCCAGCAGTTCAATAGAGACCCAGTACTTC. This gives the protein CASSSIETQYF.

The V and J genes are TRBV5-1 and TRBJ2-1, with D possibly being TRBD1 or TRBD2 (5 bases each). V shed 0 bases and J shed 9 bases, with 7 bases lying between them. The CDR3 loop spans 12 amino acids. Germline lookup yields CDR1 SGHRS and CDR2 YFSETQ. The CDR3 loop is CASSLGGGEQFF. CDR3 DNA: TGCGCCAGCAGCTTGGGTGGGGGTGAGCAGTTCTTC.